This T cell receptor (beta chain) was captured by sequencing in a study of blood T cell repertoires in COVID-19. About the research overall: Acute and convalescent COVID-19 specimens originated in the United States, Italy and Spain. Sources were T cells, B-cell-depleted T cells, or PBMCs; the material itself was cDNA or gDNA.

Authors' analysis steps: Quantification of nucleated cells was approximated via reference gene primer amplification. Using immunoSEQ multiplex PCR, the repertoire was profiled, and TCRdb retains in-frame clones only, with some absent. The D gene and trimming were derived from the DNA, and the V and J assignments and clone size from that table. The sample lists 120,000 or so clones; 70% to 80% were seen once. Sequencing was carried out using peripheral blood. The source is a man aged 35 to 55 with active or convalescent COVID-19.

The CDR3 reads CASSQSGIGDEQFF. The CDR3 coding sequence is TGTGCCAGCAGTCAAAGCGGGATTGGGGATGAGCAGTTCTTC. The chain has TRBV6-4 and TRBJ2-1, with TRBD2 identical over 7 bases. CDR3 length equals 14 residues. Trimming at V came to 5 bases and at J to 8 bases, leaving 9 bases not matched to a gene. Germline V gene sequence: CDR1 MRHNA, CDR2 SNTAGT.